Below are 30 T cell receptor beta chains sequenced from a single sample in a study of blood T cell repertoires in COVID-19. Sequenced by immunoSEQ multiplex PCR; TCRdb stores in-frame clones only, minus some. The table lists roughly 190,000 clones, about 91% of them singletons. The sequenced material came from PBMCs or T cells enriched from blood (not recorded which). These receptors originate from a young woman who had recovered from COVID-19.

The chain is built from TRBV6-5 and TRBJ2-7; possibly TRBD1 for D (5 bases). Between the trimmed V and J ends, which lost 7 bases and 3 bases, there was a span of 13 bases. This CDR3 is 13 amino acids long. CDR1 is MNHEY, CDR2 SVGAGI, per germline. The CDR3 bases are TGTGCCAGCACCCAACAGGAATTCTACGAGCAGTACTTC. Translation: CASTQQEFYEQYF.

This clone has just one count. The chain combines TRBV12-3 or TRBV12-4 with TRBJ2-1, with D maybe TRBD2 (6 bases). Between the trimmed V and J ends, which lost 8 bases and 1 base, there was a span of 9 bases. The CDR3 is made up of 13 amino acids. In DNA, the CDR3 is TGTGCCAGCGGAGGGATTTCCTACAATGAGCAGTTCTTC. It translates to CASGGISYNEQFF.

V usage is TRBV7-8 and J usage is TRBJ1-1; the D gene is possibly TRBD1 (6 bases). The germline gives CDR1 SGHVS, CDR2 FQNEAQ. V dropped 5 bases and J dropped 3 bases, with 10 bases sitting between them. The CDR3 spans 13 residues. The chain's CDR3 is CASSVYRDTEAFF. CDR3 nucleotide sequence: TGTGCCAGCAGCGTTTACAGGGACACTGAAGCTTTCTTT.

The chain couples TRBV5-1 to TRBJ2-7, with 9 positions matching TRBD2. CDR3 size: 14 residues. Germline V gene sequence: CDR1 SGHRS, CDR2 YFSETQ. Germline trimming cut 3 bases from V and 3 bases from J; bases unmatched to any gene: 4. CDR3 amino acids: CASSWASGVYEQYF. CDR3 bases: TGCGCCAGCAGCTGGGCTAGCGGGGTCTACGAGCAGTACTTC.

The chain recombines TRBV6-5 with TRBJ2-2; no clear D gene. V dropped 7 bases and J dropped 3 bases, with 12 bases sitting between them. The CDR3 runs 14 residues. Per germline, CDR1 MNHEY and CDR2 SVGAGI. For the CDR3, the DNA is TGTGCCAGCACTGGTCTATCGGACACCGGGGAGCTGTTTTTT. Residues: CASTGLSDTGELFF.

V usage is TRBV5-1 and J usage is TRBJ2-3, with a weak D call TRBD2 (5 bases). This CDR3 region has 12 residues. Germline V gives CDR1 SGHRS, CDR2 YFSETQ. V was shortened by 4 bases and J by 4 bases, with 7 bases between the two germline ends. Here the CDR3 reads CASSGSADTQYF. For the CDR3, the DNA is TGCGCCAGCAGCGGGAGTGCAGATACGCAGTATTTT.

The chain has TRBV7-2 and TRBJ2-2; D gene ambiguous. The CDR3 contains 15 residues. Germline loops: CDR1 SGHTA, CDR2 FQGNSA. V lost 1 base and J lost 6, with 12 bases in between. As DNA, the CDR3 is TGTGCCAGCAGCTTAGACAGATGGGTCTCCGGGGAGCTGTTTTTT. Amino acids: CASSLDRWVSGELFF.

The genes are TRBV3-1 (or the pseudogene TRBV3-2) and TRBJ1-4; TRBD1 aligns across 8 bases. Germline V gene sequence: CDR1 LGHDT, CDR2 YNNKEL (reference sequence). V lost 8 bases, J lost 0 bases, and 5 bases stayed unmatched. This CDR3 is 15 amino acids long. The CDR3 is CASGTTGATNEKLFF. The CDR3, as DNA: TGTGCCAGCGGGACGACAGGGGCAACTAATGAAAAACTGTTTTTT.

This clone occurred a few times. The chain links TRBV27 to TRBJ2-7, with a tentative D call TRBD2 (5 bases). Germline CDR1 reads MNHEY; CDR2 reads SMNVEV (reference sequence). V was cut by 5 bases and J by 5 bases, with 7 bases left in between. The CDR3 length is 11 residues. DNA for the CDR3: TGTGCCAGCAGTGAGGGCAACGAGCAGTACTTC. Translated, it gives CASSEGNEQYF.

The rearrangement joins TRBV14 to TRBJ2-2; maybe TRBD2 (6 bases). V was cut by 4 bases and J by 3 bases, with 12 bases left in between. CDR3 length: 15 residues. The V gene's germline CDR1 is SGHDN and CDR2 FVKESK. CDR3 bases: TGTGCCAGCAGCCGTCCGGGACTCTACACCGGGGAGCTGTTTTTT. Amino acids: CASSRPGLYTGELFF. Based on the CDR3 plus reference TRBV14 and TRBJ2-2, the full variable domain is EAGVTQFPSHSVIEKGQTVTLRCDPISGHDNLYWYRRVMGKEIKFLLHFVKESKQDESGMPNNRFLAERTGGTYSTLKVQPAELEDSGVYFCASSRPGLYTGELFFGEGSRLTVL.

The gene calls are TRBV18 and TRBJ2-1; D gene ambiguous. From germline, CDR1 is KGHSH and CDR2 LQKENI. V lost 3 bases and J lost 4, with 13 bases in between. This CDR3 region has 15 residues. The CDR3 region has the DNA TGTGCCAGCTCACCCCCGAGACTCCCGTACAATGAGCAGTTCTTC. This gives the protein CASSPPRLPYNEQFF.

This chain links TRBV5-1 with TRBJ1-5; D is undetermined. From germline, CDR1 is SGHRS and CDR2 YFSETQ. The CDR3 has 14 residues. V was pared by 5 bases and J by 0 bases, with 9 bases between. In nucleotides, the CDR3 is TGCGCCAGCAGTTTGACACCTAGCAATCAGCCCCAGCATTTT. It encodes CASSLTPSNQPQHF.

The DNA for the CDR3 is TGTGCCAGCAGTTTACCGTCTTATGGCTACACCTTC. Amino acid sequence: CASSLPSYGYTF. J is TRBJ1-2 and V is TRBV28; D remains ambiguous. The germline V gene encodes CDR1 MDHEN and CDR2 SYDVKM. Trimming removed 2 bases from V and 5 bases from J, with 6 bases in between. The CDR3 is 12 amino acids.

The chain has TRBV28 and TRBJ2-7; TRBD2 agrees at 7 bases. This CDR3 spans 12 amino acids. Per germline, CDR1 MDHEN and CDR2 SYDVKM. The V and J ends lost 8 bases and 3 bases, in that order; junction bases with no gene match: 4. CDR3 sequence: CASGLAVYEQYF. The DNA of the CDR3 is TGTGCCAGCGGGCTAGCGGTCTACGAGCAGTACTTC.

This chain connects TRBV5-1 to TRBJ1-2, with D unresolved. CDR1 and CDR2 (germline): SGHRS, YFSETQ. This CDR3 has 15 residues. V dropped 4 bases and J dropped 0 bases, with 13 bases sitting between them. CDR3 coding DNA: TGCGCCAGCAGCCTGGACCTCTCGGCTAACTATGGCTACACCTTC. Its protein is CASSLDLSANYGYTF.

This chain connects TRBV5-5 to TRBJ1-5, with TRBD1 as a possible D gene (6 bases). Trimming cost V 4 bases and J 5 bases, with 16 bases left between them. The CDR3 is made up of 15 amino acids. Germline V CDR1 and CDR2: SGHKS, YYEKEE (reference sequence). CDR3 region: CASSQRQEDYQPQHF. DNA for the CDR3: TGTGCCAGCAGCCAACGACAGGAGGACTATCAGCCCCAGCATTTT.

The CDR3 nucleotides are TGCGCCAGCAGCTTACTAGCGTCCACAGATACGCAGTATTTT. Its translation: CASSLLASTDTQYF. V gene TRBV5-1 combines with J gene TRBJ2-3; 7 bases match TRBD2. With 2 bases clipped from V and 2 bases from J, the junction kept 2 bases outside the gene matches. Germline assignment: CDR1 SGHRS and CDR2 YFSETQ. This CDR3 comprises 14 residues.

The genes are TRBV3-1 (or the pseudogene TRBV3-2) and TRBJ2-1; tentative D call: TRBD2 (6 bases). V was clipped by 0 bases and J by 8 bases, with 11 bases between them. Germline CDR1 LGHDT, CDR2 YNNKEL (reference sequence). The length of the CDR3 is 14 residues. CDR3 region: CASSQEGGVDEQFF. DNA of the CDR3: TGTGCCAGCAGCCAAGAAGGAGGGGTGGATGAGCAGTTCTTC.

In its sample, this clone was seen once. The chain is built from TRBV6-5 and TRBJ1-6; D ambiguous. The CDR3 is 12 amino acids. Germline CDR1 is MNHEY and CDR2 is SVGAGI. Trimming shortened V by 8 bases and J by 7 bases, and 9 bases separated the two germline ends. In DNA, the CDR3 is TGTGCCAGCGGTACGGGGAATTCACCCCTCCACTTT. Protein sequence: CASGTGNSPLHF.

V gene TRBV5-6 combines with J gene TRBJ1-1; no reliable D call. CDR1 and CDR2 (germline): SGHDT, YYEEEE. The CDR3 is made up of 15 amino acids. The V and J ends lost 4 bases and 4 bases respectively, with 17 bases between them. The DNA for the CDR3 is TGTGCCAGCAGCCCCTCGGGTGGCGTATTCACTGAAGCTTTCTTT. Its protein is CASSPSGGVFTEAFF.

Here the CDR3 reads CASSPEDYTDTQYF. The DNA of the CDR3 is TGTGCCAGCTCACCAGAGGACTACACAGATACGCAGTATTTT. The genes are TRBV18 and TRBJ2-3; a weak D match, TRBD2 (6 bases). The CDR3 is made up of 14 amino acids. Germline V lookup: CDR1 KGHSH, CDR2 LQKENI. The V end was cut by 2 bases, the J end by 2 bases, with 8 bases between.

The gene calls are TRBV27 and TRBJ2-1, with TRBD2 as a possible D gene (5 bases). CDR1 is MNHEY, CDR2 SMNVEV, per germline (reference sequence). With 6 bases removed from V and 0 bases from J, the gap between germline ends came to 12 bases. The CDR3 covers 15 residues. The CDR3: CASSYGVSSYNEQFF. CDR3 coding DNA: TGTGCCAGCAGCTACGGGGTAAGCTCCTACAATGAGCAGTTCTTC.

The chain joins TRBV28 to TRBJ2-1; D perhaps matches TRBD2 (6 bases). Germline V CDR1 and CDR2: MDHEN, SYDVKM. CDR3 length equals 16 residues. V was clipped by 3 bases and J by 0 bases, with 12 bases between them. CDR3 protein: CASSFLGGSSYNEQFF. CDR3 sequence (DNA): TGTGCCAGCAGTTTCCTGGGGGGAAGCTCCTACAATGAGCAGTTCTTC.

The rearrangement links TRBV15 to TRBJ1-3, with D uncertain. Germline V gives CDR1 LNHNV, CDR2 YYDKDF (reference sequence). V was cut by 5 bases and J by 4 bases, with 12 bases left in between. There are 14 residues in the CDR3. The CDR3 here is CATSWSGRGNTIYF. CDR3 DNA sequence: TGTGCCACCAGCTGGTCAGGTCGAGGAAACACCATATATTTT.

This chain uses TRBV27 with TRBJ2-7, with D possibly being TRBD1 (5 bases). Germline assignment: CDR1 MNHEY and CDR2 SMNVEV (reference sequence). CDR3 length: 14 amino acids. The ends were cut back, 3 bases at V and 3 bases at J, with 12 bases in the middle. In DNA, the CDR3 is TGTGCCAGCAGTTTGCCAGGGAAGCTCTACGAGCAGTACTTC. Its protein product is CASSLPGKLYEQYF.

This clone has a handful of counts. The rearrangement links TRBV2 to TRBJ2-7, with D tentatively TRBD2 (6 bases). CDR3 length: 14 amino acids. The V end was cut by 2 bases, the J end by 2 bases, with 10 bases between. The germline gives CDR1 SNHLY, CDR2 FYNNEI. CDR3 in DNA: TGTGCCAGCAGTGAATCTCGGACTACCTACGAGCAGTACTTC. This gives the protein CASSESRTTYEQYF.

The rearrangement joins TRBV5-4 to TRBJ2-2, with TRBD2 identical over 7 bases. J was trimmed by 2 bases and V by 4 bases; bases with no gene match: 5. Germline CDR1 reads SGHNT; CDR2 reads YYREEE (reference sequence). The CDR3 extends over 15 amino acids. The CDR3 DNA is TGTGCCAGCAGCCGAACTAGCGTTAACACCGGGGAGCTGTTTTTT. This gives the protein CASSRTSVNTGELFF.

This chain links TRBV6-5 with TRBJ1-5; the D gene is possibly TRBD1 (5 bases). The CDR3 loop spans 15 amino acids. The germline V and J ends were trimmed by 5 bases and 0 bases, with 11 bases remaining between them. Germline CDR1 MNHEY, CDR2 SVGAGI. CDR3 region: CASSHDRNSNQPQHF. In DNA, the CDR3 is TGTGCCAGCAGTCACGACAGAAATAGCAATCAGCCCCAGCATTTT.

The chain uses TRBV6-6 and TRBJ1-4; 9 bases are shared with TRBD1. The CDR3 has 15 residues. Germline V gene lookup returns CDR1 MNHNY and CDR2 SVGAGI (reference sequence). The V gene end was trimmed by 5 bases and the J gene end by 3 bases; junction bases not matched to a gene: 4. The CDR3 bases are TGTGCCAGCAGTACAGGGGGCGCAGCTAATGAAAAACTGTTTTTT. Residues: CASSTGGAANEKLFF.

V is TRBV27 and J is TRBJ1-6, with D tentatively TRBD1 (5 bases). This CDR3 is built from 15 residues. Germline V gene lookup returns CDR1 MNHEY and CDR2 SMNVEV (reference sequence). Trimming removed 4 bases from V and 6 bases from J, with 13 bases in between. In DNA form, the CDR3 reads TGTGCCAGCAGTTGGAGGAGGGGCAGTAATTCACCCCTCCACTTT. It translates to CASSWRRGSNSPLHF.